This T cell receptor (beta chain) was captured by sequencing in a study of blood T cell repertoires in COVID-19. Study-level information: Samples came from the United States, Italy and Spain, spanning acute and convalescent COVID-19. PBMCs, B-cell-depleted T cells, or T cells were the source of the cDNA or gDNA that made up the material.

CDR1 is MGHRA and CDR2 is YSYEKL in the germline V gene. The CDR3 is 13 amino acids. Between the trimmed V and J ends, which lost 6 bases and 7 bases, there was a span of 16 bases. Original handling: Estimation of nucleated cell counts relied on the amplification of reference gene primers. The data were produced by immunoSEQ multiplex PCR, yet TCRdb's version contains in-frame clones alone and is incomplete. Clone size and V and J calls were adopted from that table, with D and trimming inferred from the DNA. The table shows roughly 150,000 clones, with approximately 83% occurring only once. This clone was counted a single time.

Source material: peripheral blood. The sequence was collected from a man in his 70s with active or convalescent COVID-19. The chain is built from TRBV4-1 and TRBJ2-7, with D perhaps matching TRBD1 (6 bases). The CDR3 coding sequence is TGCGCCAGCAGAACAGGGCCTGGAGGAGAGCAGTACTTC. Translated, it gives CASRTGPGGEQYF.